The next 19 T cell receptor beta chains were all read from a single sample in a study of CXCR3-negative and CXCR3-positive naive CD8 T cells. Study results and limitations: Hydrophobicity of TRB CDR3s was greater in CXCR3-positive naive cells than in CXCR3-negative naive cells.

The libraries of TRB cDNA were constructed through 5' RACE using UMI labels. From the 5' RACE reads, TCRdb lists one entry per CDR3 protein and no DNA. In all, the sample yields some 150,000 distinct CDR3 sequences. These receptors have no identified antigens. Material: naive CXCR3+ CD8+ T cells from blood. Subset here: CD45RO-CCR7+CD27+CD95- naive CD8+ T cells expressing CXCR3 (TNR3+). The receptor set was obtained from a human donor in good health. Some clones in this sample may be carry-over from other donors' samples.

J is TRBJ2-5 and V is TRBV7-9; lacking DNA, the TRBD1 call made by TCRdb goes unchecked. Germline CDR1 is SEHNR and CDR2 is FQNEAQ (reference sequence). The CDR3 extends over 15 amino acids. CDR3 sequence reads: CASSLLTGTQETQYF.

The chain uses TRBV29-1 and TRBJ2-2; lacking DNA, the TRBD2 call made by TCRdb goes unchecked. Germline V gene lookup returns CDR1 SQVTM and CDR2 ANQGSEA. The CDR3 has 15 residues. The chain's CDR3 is CSVEERGVNTGELFF.

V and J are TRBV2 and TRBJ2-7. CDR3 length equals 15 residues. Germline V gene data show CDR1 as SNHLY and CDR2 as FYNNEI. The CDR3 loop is CASSRLLSSYNEQYF.

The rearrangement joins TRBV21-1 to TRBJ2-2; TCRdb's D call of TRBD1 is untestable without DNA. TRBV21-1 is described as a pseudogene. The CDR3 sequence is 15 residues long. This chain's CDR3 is CASTSGTGDTGELFF.

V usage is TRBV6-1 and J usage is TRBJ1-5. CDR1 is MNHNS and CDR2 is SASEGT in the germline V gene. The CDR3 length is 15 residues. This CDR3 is CASSEAVYSNQPQHF.

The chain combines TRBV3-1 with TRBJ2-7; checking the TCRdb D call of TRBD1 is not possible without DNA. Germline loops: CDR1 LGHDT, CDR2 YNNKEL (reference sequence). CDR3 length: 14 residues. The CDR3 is CASSQAGHLTEQYF.

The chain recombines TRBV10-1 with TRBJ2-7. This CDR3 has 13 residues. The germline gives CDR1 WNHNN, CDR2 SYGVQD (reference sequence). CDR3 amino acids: CARERTSSYEQYF.

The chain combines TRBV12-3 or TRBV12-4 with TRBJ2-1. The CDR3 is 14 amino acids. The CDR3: CASSFAGSYNEQFF.

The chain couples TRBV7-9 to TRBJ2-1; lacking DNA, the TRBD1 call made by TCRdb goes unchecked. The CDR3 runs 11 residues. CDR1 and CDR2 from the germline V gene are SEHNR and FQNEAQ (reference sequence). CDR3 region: CASSSSLAAFF.

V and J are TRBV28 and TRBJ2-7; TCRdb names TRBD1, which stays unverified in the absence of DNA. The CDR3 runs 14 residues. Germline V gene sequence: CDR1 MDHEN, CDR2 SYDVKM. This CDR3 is CASSALDRGYEQYF. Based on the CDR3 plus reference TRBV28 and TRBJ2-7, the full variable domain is DVKVTQSSRYLVKRTGEKVFLECVQDMDHENMFWYRQDPGLGLRLIYFSYDVKMKEKGDIPEGYSVSREKKERFSLILESASTNQTSMYLCASSALDRGYEQYFGPGTRLTVT.

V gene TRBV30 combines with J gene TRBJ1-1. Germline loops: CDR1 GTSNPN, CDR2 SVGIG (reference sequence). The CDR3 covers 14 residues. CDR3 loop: CAWELGTGNTEAFF.

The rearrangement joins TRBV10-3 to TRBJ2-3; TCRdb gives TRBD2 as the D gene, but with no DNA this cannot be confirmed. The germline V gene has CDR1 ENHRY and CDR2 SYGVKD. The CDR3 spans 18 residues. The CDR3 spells CAISEGLAGGPGRDTQYF.

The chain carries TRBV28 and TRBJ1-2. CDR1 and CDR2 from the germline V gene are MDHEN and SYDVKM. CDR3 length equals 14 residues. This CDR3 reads CASSLSHTYYGYTF.

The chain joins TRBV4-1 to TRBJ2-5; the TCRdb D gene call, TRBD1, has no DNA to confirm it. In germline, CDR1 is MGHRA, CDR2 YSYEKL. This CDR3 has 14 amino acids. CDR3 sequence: CASSQATGEETQYF.

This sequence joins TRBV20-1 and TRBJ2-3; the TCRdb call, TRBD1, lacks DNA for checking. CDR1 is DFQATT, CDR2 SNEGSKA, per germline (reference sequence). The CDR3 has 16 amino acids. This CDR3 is CSALPGGGAGTDTQYF.

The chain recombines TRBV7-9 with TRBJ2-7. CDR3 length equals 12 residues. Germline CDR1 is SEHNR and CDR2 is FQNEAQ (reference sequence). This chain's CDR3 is CASSWDYYEQYF.

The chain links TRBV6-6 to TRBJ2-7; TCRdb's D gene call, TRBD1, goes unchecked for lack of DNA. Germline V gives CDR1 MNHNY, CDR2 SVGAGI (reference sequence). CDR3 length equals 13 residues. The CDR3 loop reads CASSYPLSSEQYF.

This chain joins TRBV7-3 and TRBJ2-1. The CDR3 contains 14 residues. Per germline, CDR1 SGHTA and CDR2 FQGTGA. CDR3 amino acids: CASSLTGKRNEQFF.

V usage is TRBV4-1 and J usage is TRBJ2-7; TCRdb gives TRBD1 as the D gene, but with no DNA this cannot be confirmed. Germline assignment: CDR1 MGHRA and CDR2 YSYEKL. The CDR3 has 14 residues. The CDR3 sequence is CASSQQQGPYEQYF.